Given below is one T cell receptor (beta chain) in context. Its specificity is not known. Germline CDR1 is MDHEN and CDR2 is SYDVKM. V was shortened by 3 bases and J by 0 bases, with 12 bases between the two germline ends. CDR3 length: 15 residues. This record comes from a study of cytomegalovirus exposure and HLA in healthy donors. Use of 60 Vbeta and 13 Jbeta primers characterized the PCR. The protocol was immunoSEQ multiplex PCR, while the TCRdb copy is restricted to in-frame clones and leaves out a portion. The data hold approximately 110,000 clones, with 65% to 80% observed a single time. General study findings and limits: Certain sequence variants were highly shared and formed a cluster, and this cluster was likely a sequencing artifact. The study designated fewer than 200 TCR beta chains cytomegalovirus-associated.

The V and J genes are TRBV28 and TRBJ2-7; D perhaps matches TRBD2 (5 bases). Material for sequencing was PBMCs. This receptor was obtained from a female donor in good health and CMV-seropositive. CDR3 nucleotide sequence: TGTGCCAGCAGTTTTATGGGAGTTTCCTCCTACGAGCAGTACTTC. It codes for CASSFMGVSSYEQYF.